A single sample is the source of the 16 T cell receptor beta chains below, sequenced in a study of CD8 T cells in ankylosing spondylitis. Each CDR3 protein gets one entry after TCRdb re-called the 5' RACE reads with MiXCR. Among approximately 350,000 distinct CDR3 sequences listed, roughly 14% were seen once. Sequenced: blood, either unsorted or a sorted T cell fraction (not recorded which). These receptors were taken from a male donor with ankylosing spondylitis or in good health (not recorded which).

A remark on this clonotype: Because the CDR3 is missing its conserved closing phenylalanine or tryptophan, this is likely a read error. The chain uses TRBV5-1 and TRBJ2-1, with 10 nucleotides matching TRBD2. Germline V gene data show CDR1 as SGHRS and CDR2 as YFSETQ. The CDR3 sequence is 17 residues long. After removal of 3 bases from V and 8 bases from J, the junction contained 14 bases not matched to a gene. The CDR3 coding sequence is TGCGCCAGCAGCTCCCATCTTACTAGCGGGATTGGGGATGAGCAGTTCATC. As protein: CASSSHLTSGIGDEQFI.

The sample holds a few counts of this clonotype. The gene calls are TRBV20-1 and TRBJ2-7; D is perhaps TRBD1 (6 bases). CDR1 DFQATT and CDR2 SNEGSKA come from the germline V gene (reference sequence). The CDR3 loop spans 15 amino acids. Trimming took 6 bases from V and 2 from J, leaving 20 bases between them. The CDR3 protein is CSAIHRRQAPYEQYF. The DNA of the CDR3 is TGCAGTGCCATTCACCGGAGACAGGCCCCCTACGAGCAGTACTTC.

This clonotype was detected only a few times. The V gene is TRBV12-3 or TRBV12-4, the J gene TRBJ2-1, with D possibly TRBD2 on 5 matching bases. Trimming stripped 6 bases from V and 14 bases from J, with 14 bases between. The CDR3 covers 11 residues. CDR3 DNA: TGTGCCAGCAGCCCCGAGGGAAAGGAGTTCTTC. The encoded protein is CASSPEGKEFF.

This clonotype has just a few counts. The chain joins TRBV6-1 to TRBJ2-2; TRBD1 aligns across 7 bases. J gave up 3 bases and V 7 bases, and 5 bases lay outside the gene matches. The CDR3 covers 14 residues. The germline gives CDR1 MNHNS, CDR2 SASEGT. DNA of the CDR3: TGTGCCAGCACCTCCGACAGGGACACCGGGGAGCTGTTTTTT. It specifies CASTSDRDTGELFF.

This chain links TRBV11-3 with TRBJ1-1, with TRBD1 matching over 12 bases. Germline V gene data show CDR1 as SGHNT and CDR2 as YENEEA. The CDR3 sequence is 18 residues long. V was pared by 3 bases and J by 0 bases, with 8 bases of the junction left unmatched. The CDR3 DNA reads TGTGCCAGCAGCTTCGGGACAGGGGGCGAGGGGGTGAACACTGAAGCTTTCTTT. This translates into CASSFGTGGEGVNTEAFF.

This clonotype has only a few counts. V is TRBV20-1 and J is TRBJ2-1; 8 positions agree with TRBD2. CDR1 is DFQATT, CDR2 SNEGSKA, per germline (reference sequence). This CDR3 spans 14 amino acids. With 1 base clipped from V and 2 bases from J, the junction kept 1 base outside the gene matches. CDR3 loop: CSARALAAYNEQFF. CDR3 nucleotide sequence: TGCAGTGCTAGAGCACTAGCGGCCTACAATGAGCAGTTCTTC.

This clonotype has more than one count but fewer than ten. This rearrangement joins TRBV4-2 to TRBJ2-1; no reliable D call. There are 16 residues in the CDR3. The V gene's germline CDR1 is LGHNA and CDR2 YNFKEQ. Trimming pared 0 bases from V and 3 bases from J, leaving 12 bases between. The CDR3 nucleotides are TGTGCCAGCAGCCAAGATCACGGGCAGATCTACAATGAGCAGTTCTTC. Translation gives CASSQDHGQIYNEQFF.

The V and J genes are TRBV5-1 and TRBJ1-1; tentative D call: TRBD1 (5 bases). V shed 3 bases and J shed 11 bases, with 14 bases lying between them. The CDR3 spans 12 residues. CDR1 and CDR2 from the germline V gene are SGHRS and YFSETQ. The DNA for the CDR3 is TGCGCCAGCAGCTCGGTGGGGGTAGACGCTTTCTTT. Translated: CASSSVGVDAFF.

This rearrangement joins TRBV7-8 to TRBJ1-5; D possibly corresponds to TRBD1 (6 bases). Trimming removed 1 base from V and 4 bases from J, with 17 bases in between. This CDR3 comprises 17 residues. Germline V gene sequence: CDR1 SGHVS, CDR2 FQNEAQ. The CDR3 region is CASSLGPAGTLNQPQHF. CDR3 nucleotide sequence: TGTGCCAGCAGCTTAGGACCAGCAGGGACACTTAATCAGCCCCAGCATTTT.

This clonotype came up many times. The V gene is TRBV12-3 or TRBV12-4, the J gene TRBJ1-2; D may be TRBD1 (6 bases). The length of the CDR3 is 16 residues. Trimming left V 8 bases short and J 2 bases short, with 21 bases between. The CDR3 nucleotides read TGTGCCAGCCTTTGGGGAGGGGGAATAATGAACTATGGCTACACCTTC. Its translation is CASLWGGGIMNYGYTF.

A few counts support this clonotype. The CDR3 nucleotides read TGTGCCAGCAGCTCCTGGACAGGGAGGTACGGGGAGCTGTTTTTT. Protein product: CASSSWTGRYGELFF. The chain links TRBV7-2 to TRBJ2-2, with 8 nucleotides matching TRBD1. Per germline, CDR1 SGHTA and CDR2 FQGNSA. CDR3 size: 15 residues. V shed 4 bases and J 7 bases; nucleotides not matched to a gene: 8.

V gene TRBV2 combines with J gene TRBJ2-3; 8 bases map to TRBD2. The germline V gene has CDR1 SNHLY and CDR2 FYNNEI. The CDR3 totals 14 residues. Trimming at V came to 4 bases and at J to 4 bases, leaving 4 bases not matched to a gene. The chain's CDR3 is CASSGTSRADTQYF. CDR3 sequence (DNA): TGTGCCAGCAGTGGGACTAGCCGGGCAGATACGCAGTATTTT.

In its sample, this clonotype was seen many times. The CDR3 DNA is TGCGCCAGCAGCCTGGGACAGGGTAACTACGAGCAGTACTTC. Protein product: CASSLGQGNYEQYF. This sequence joins TRBV5-1 and TRBJ2-7; 9 nucleotides line up with TRBD1. With 4 bases clipped from V and 3 bases from J, the junction kept 5 bases outside the gene matches. The germline CDR1 and CDR2 sequences are SGHRS and YFSETQ. There are 14 residues in the CDR3.

The chain joins TRBV9 to TRBJ2-1; D gene uncertain. The germline V gene encodes CDR1 SGDLS and CDR2 YYNGEE. The CDR3 totals 13 residues. The V end lost 4 bases, the J end lost 9 bases, and 14 bases lay between the germline ends. For the CDR3, the DNA is TGTGCCAGCAGCCCTAATTCCCAACTTGAGCAGTTCTTC. It is translated as CASSPNSQLEQFF.

The chain uses TRBV5-1 and TRBJ1-1; D remains ambiguous. V dropped 4 bases and J dropped 3 bases, with 10 bases sitting between them. This CDR3 spans 13 amino acids. Germline lookup yields CDR1 SGHRS and CDR2 YFSETQ. CDR3 residues: CASSPEVDTEAFF. CDR3 DNA sequence: TGCGCCAGCAGCCCCGAGGTGGACACTGAAGCTTTCTTT.

This chain joins TRBV12-3 or TRBV12-4 and TRBJ2-1, with 16 bases matching TRBD2. After removal of 3 bases from V and 7 bases from J, the junction contained 6 bases not matched to a gene. The CDR3 is 17 residues long. CDR3 amino acids: CASSLGLAGGLGNEQFF. CDR3 sequence (DNA): TGTGCCAGCAGTTTGGGACTAGCGGGGGGGCTCGGAAATGAGCAGTTCTTC.